Described below is a single T cell receptor beta chain sequence and its context. Its antigen is unidentified. Germline V gene lookup returns CDR1 SGHRS and CDR2 YFSETQ. V shed 0 bases, J shed 10 bases, and the junction held 6 bases outside the gene matches. The CDR3 is made up of 14 amino acids. The entry originates in a study of beta chain features in type 1 diabetes. Study context: Summed over all samples, the examined sorted cells came to more than 85 million. Study observations and caveats: Whether HLA type influences TCRB rearrangement remained unresolved here.

As every portion of the isolated RNA was reverse transcribed, the sequencing read expressed TCRB transcripts. Naive, central memory and regulatory T cell samples produced a mean of about 3.5 million reads. Sequencing used immunoSEQ multiplex PCR; TCRdb keeps in-frame clones, though not all of them. The sample shows over 150,000 clones, 7.5% to 10% of them seen only once. The chain links TRBV5-1 to TRBJ1-1, with 10 bases matching TRBD1. Sequenced: central memory CD4+ T cells from blood. The TCR sequence derives from a man between 18 and 29 years old in good health. This chain's CDR3 is CASSLGSGTGVAFF. In DNA, the CDR3 is TGCGCCAGCAGCTTGGGTTCGGGGACAGGGGTAGCTTTCTTT. The whole variable domain, filled in from reference TRBV5-1 and TRBJ1-1, reads KAGVTQTPRYLIKTRGQQVTLSCSPISGHRSVSWYQQTPGQGLQFLFEYFSETQRNKGNFPGRFSGRQFSNSRSEMNVSTLELGDSALYLCASSLGSGTGVAFFGQGTRLTVV.